A selection of T cell receptor beta chains follows, all from one sample in a study of blood T cell repertoires in COVID-19. Assay: immunoSEQ multiplex PCR; the TCRdb copy retains only in-frame clones and omits some. The table lists a few hundred thousand clones, around 88% of them singletons. Sequencing used peripheral blood. Receptor source: a woman in her 30s who had recovered from COVID-19. The CDR3 runs from the conserved cysteine through the conserved F or W. Each record gives: J gene, CDR3 length, clone size, V gene, D gene, CDR3 protein, CDR3 DNA. D genes are given only for firm matches. Where a row states a size, it is once, few, many or the class of an expanded clone; other rows omit it.

J gene: TRBJ2-7
CDR3 length: 19
clone size: .
V gene: TRBV7-2
D gene: TRBD2
CDR3 protein: CASSLRLTSGGQSSYEQYF
CDR3 DNA: TGTGCCAGCAGCTTAAGATTAACTAGCGGGGGCCAAAGCTCCTACGAGCAGTACTTC

J gene: TRBJ2-2
CDR3 length: 15
clone size: .
V gene: TRBV4-1
D gene: .
CDR3 protein: CASSPAIPLGGELFF
CDR3 DNA: TGCGCCAGCAGCCCTGCAATCCCTCTAGGCGGGGAGCTGTTTTTT

J gene: TRBJ2-5
CDR3 length: 15
clone size: .
V gene: TRBV15
D gene: TRBD1
CDR3 protein: CATSSHRGLGETQYF
CDR3 DNA: TGTGCCACCAGCAGCCACAGGGGGTTGGGAGAGACCCAGTACTTC

J gene: TRBJ2-2
CDR3 length: 15
clone size: .
V gene: TRBV7-9
D gene: .
CDR3 protein: CASSLGIGDTGELFF
CDR3 DNA: TGTGCCAGCAGCTTAGGAATCGGGGACACCGGGGAGCTGTTTTTT

J gene: TRBJ1-1
CDR3 length: 15
clone size: once
V gene: TRBV28
D gene: .
CDR3 protein: CASSPKTGYNTEAFF
CDR3 DNA: TGTGCCAGCAGTCCGAAAACAGGATACAACACTGAAGCTTTCTTT

J gene: TRBJ1-3
CDR3 length: 16
clone size: few
V gene: TRBV7-9
D gene: TRBD1
CDR3 protein: CASSPPDRGDGNTIYF
CDR3 DNA: TGTGCCAGCAGCCCTCCGGACAGGGGTGATGGAAACACCATATATTTT

J gene: TRBJ2-7
CDR3 length: 15
clone size: .
V gene: TRBV6-5
D gene: TRBD1
CDR3 protein: CASSTGTGGVNEQYF
CDR3 DNA: TGTGCCAGCAGTACCGGGACAGGGGGCGTCAACGAGCAGTACTTC

J gene: TRBJ2-2
CDR3 length: 15
clone size: .
V gene: TRBV19
D gene: .
CDR3 protein: CASSKLTSNTGELFF
CDR3 DNA: TGTGCCAGTAGTAAGCTAACTTCGAACACCGGGGAGCTGTTTTTT

J gene: TRBJ1-6
CDR3 length: 14
clone size: .
V gene: TRBV7-9
D gene: TRBD1
CDR3 protein: CASSSGQGSSPLHF
CDR3 DNA: TGTGCCAGCAGCTCCGGACAGGGGAGTTCACCCCTCCACTTT

J gene: TRBJ2-7
CDR3 length: 15
clone size: .
V gene: TRBV11-2
D gene: TRBD2
CDR3 protein: CASSSIAGGPYEQYF
CDR3 DNA: TGTGCCAGCAGCTCCATAGCGGGGGGGCCTTACGAGCAGTACTTC

J gene: TRBJ2-3
CDR3 length: 16
clone size: .
V gene: TRBV20-1
D gene: .
CDR3 protein: CSASGSAGFLTDTQYF
CDR3 DNA: TGCAGTGCTAGTGGGTCGGCGGGATTCCTCACAGATACGCAGTATTTT

J gene: TRBJ1-3
CDR3 length: 13
clone size: few
V gene: TRBV24-1
D gene: .
CDR3 protein: CATSDYIGNTIYF
CDR3 DNA: TGTGCCACCAGTGATTATATAGGAAACACCATATATTTT

J gene: TRBJ2-5
CDR3 length: 14
clone size: .
V gene: TRBV5-1
D gene: .
CDR3 protein: CASSLGGGQETQYF
CDR3 DNA: TGCGCCAGCAGCTTGGGAGGGGGACAAGAGACCCAGTACTTC

J gene: TRBJ2-3
CDR3 length: 14
clone size: .
V gene: TRBV6-2/TRBV6-3
D gene: TRBD2
CDR3 protein: CASSSAGDTDTQYF
CDR3 DNA: TGTGCCAGCAGTTCCGCGGGGGACACAGATACGCAGTATTTT

J gene: TRBJ2-3
CDR3 length: 17
clone size: .
V gene: TRBV18
D gene: TRBD2
CDR3 protein: CASSPLGAGVGTDTQYF
CDR3 DNA: TGTGCCAGCTCACCACTCGGGGCGGGGGTCGGCACAGATACGCAGTATTTT

J gene: TRBJ2-2
CDR3 length: 16
clone size: .
V gene: TRBV6-2/TRBV6-3
D gene: TRBD2
CDR3 protein: CASSYSQRGVTGELFF
CDR3 DNA: TGTGCCAGCAGTTACTCCCAGCGGGGGGTCACCGGGGAGCTGTTTTTT

J gene: TRBJ1-3
CDR3 length: 15
clone size: .
V gene: TRBV2
D gene: .
CDR3 protein: CASSGESGPGNTIYF
CDR3 DNA: TGTGCCTCCTCAGGGGAATCAGGGCCTGGAAACACCATATATTTT

J gene: TRBJ2-7
CDR3 length: 16
clone size: .
V gene: TRBV5-1
D gene: .
CDR3 protein: CASSLGSSGGWYEQYF
CDR3 DNA: TGCGCCAGCAGCTTGGGTAGTTCGGGGGGCTGGTACGAGCAGTACTTC

J gene: TRBJ2-7
CDR3 length: 14
clone size: .
V gene: TRBV6-6
D gene: .
CDR3 protein: CASSYTRRAYEQYF
CDR3 DNA: TGTGCCAGCAGTTACACTCGCAGGGCCTACGAGCAGTACTTC

J gene: TRBJ1-4
CDR3 length: 15
clone size: .
V gene: TRBV5-4
D gene: .
CDR3 protein: CASSLPGVGSEKLFF
CDR3 DNA: TGTGCCAGCAGCTTGCCCGGAGTGGGGAGTGAAAAACTGTTTTTT

J gene: TRBJ1-4
CDR3 length: 14
clone size: .
V gene: TRBV4-2
D gene: .
CDR3 protein: CASSQDVANEKLFF
CDR3 DNA: TGTGCCAGCAGCCAAGATGTGGCAAATGAAAAACTGTTTTTT

J gene: TRBJ1-5
CDR3 length: 15
clone size: .
V gene: TRBV19
D gene: .
CDR3 protein: CASSKQDGSNQPQHF
CDR3 DNA: TGTGCCAGTAGTAAGCAGGATGGGAGCAATCAGCCCCAGCATTTT

J gene: TRBJ2-3
CDR3 length: 14
clone size: .
V gene: TRBV9
D gene: .
CDR3 protein: CASSVGASTDTQYF
CDR3 DNA: TGTGCCAGCAGCGTAGGGGCTAGCACAGATACGCAGTATTTT

J gene: TRBJ1-2
CDR3 length: 12
clone size: once
V gene: TRBV5-5
D gene: .
CDR3 protein: CASSPQGFGYTF
CDR3 DNA: TGTGCCAGCAGCCCCCAGGGATTTGGCTACACCTTC

J gene: TRBJ2-7
CDR3 length: 14
clone size: .
V gene: TRBV6-1
D gene: .
CDR3 protein: CASSEGGVSGEQYF
CDR3 DNA: TGTGCCAGCAGTGAAGGCGGGGTATCGGGCGAGCAGTACTTC

J gene: TRBJ2-1
CDR3 length: 16
clone size: .
V gene: TRBV7-2
D gene: TRBD2
CDR3 protein: CASSRRLAGTYNEQFF
CDR3 DNA: TGTGCCAGCAGTCGGAGACTAGCGGGGACCTACAATGAGCAGTTCTTC

J gene: TRBJ1-3
CDR3 length: 16
clone size: once
V gene: TRBV30
D gene: .
CDR3 protein: CAWNQNGGGVGNTIYF
CDR3 DNA: TGTGCCTGGAATCAAAACGGGGGTGGTGTGGGAAACACCATATATTTT

J gene: TRBJ1-5
CDR3 length: 14
clone size: .
V gene: TRBV9
D gene: TRBD1
CDR3 protein: CASSDTGAKEPQHF
CDR3 DNA: TGTGCCAGCAGCGATACAGGGGCCAAAGAGCCCCAGCATTTT

J gene: TRBJ2-1
CDR3 length: 16
clone size: .
V gene: TRBV4-3
D gene: TRBD2
CDR3 protein: CASSQELASGYNEQFF
CDR3 DNA: TGCGCCAGCAGCCAAGAGCTGGCTAGCGGGTACAATGAGCAGTTCTTC

J gene: TRBJ1-6
CDR3 length: 12
clone size: .
V gene: TRBV6-5
D gene: .
CDR3 protein: CASRQDLSPLHF
CDR3 DNA: TGTGCCAGCAGACAGGATCTGTCACCCCTCCACTTT

J gene: TRBJ2-5
CDR3 length: 16
clone size: .
V gene: TRBV3-1/TRBV3-2
D gene: TRBD1
CDR3 protein: CASSQGRQGPQETQYF
CDR3 DNA: TGTGCCAGCAGCCAAGGGAGACAGGGGCCCCAAGAGACCCAGTACTTC

J gene: TRBJ2-7
CDR3 length: 15
clone size: .
V gene: TRBV11-2
D gene: TRBD2
CDR3 protein: CASSHWTSGTYEQYF
CDR3 DNA: TGTGCCAGCAGCCATTGGACTAGCGGAACCTACGAGCAGTACTTC

J gene: TRBJ2-7
CDR3 length: 20
clone size: .
V gene: TRBV7-2
D gene: .
CDR3 protein: CASSLARGLAESELAYEQYF
CDR3 DNA: TGTGCCAGCAGCTTAGCTCGGGGGCTAGCGGAGAGCGAGCTAGCCTACGAGCAGTACTTC

J gene: TRBJ2-2
CDR3 length: 14
clone size: .
V gene: TRBV11-3
D gene: .
CDR3 protein: CASSERGYTGELFF
CDR3 DNA: TGTGCCAGCAGCGAACGGGGGTACACCGGGGAGCTGTTTTTT

J gene: TRBJ2-7
CDR3 length: 13
clone size: .
V gene: TRBV2
D gene: TRBD2
CDR3 protein: CASRGTSSYEQYF
CDR3 DNA: TGTGCCAGCAGAGGGACTAGCTCCTACGAGCAGTACTTC

J gene: TRBJ2-1
CDR3 length: 16
clone size: .
V gene: TRBV30
D gene: TRBD2
CDR3 protein: CAWTVSSGPGWNEQFF
CDR3 DNA: TGTGCCTGGACCGTATCTAGCGGCCCGGGTTGGAATGAGCAGTTCTTC

J gene: TRBJ2-7
CDR3 length: 17
clone size: .
V gene: TRBV5-1
D gene: .
CDR3 protein: CASSLASRGALNYEQYF
CDR3 DNA: TGCGCCAGCAGCTTGGCAAGTCGGGGGGCTCTAAACTACGAGCAGTACTTC